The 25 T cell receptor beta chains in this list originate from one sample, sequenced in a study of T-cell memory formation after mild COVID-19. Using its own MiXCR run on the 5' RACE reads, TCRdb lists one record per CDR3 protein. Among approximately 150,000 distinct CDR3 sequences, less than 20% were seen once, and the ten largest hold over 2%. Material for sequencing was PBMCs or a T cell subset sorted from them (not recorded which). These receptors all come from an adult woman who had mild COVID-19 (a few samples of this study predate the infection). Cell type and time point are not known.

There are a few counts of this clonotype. CDR3: CASSSSFTGVYEQYF. CDR3 coding DNA: TGTGCCAGCAGCTCCTCTTTTACAGGGGTATACGAGCAGTACTTC. The chain combines TRBV12-3 or TRBV12-4 with TRBJ2-7; the match to TRBD1 covers 7 bases. With 6 bases clipped from V and 4 bases from J, the junction kept 12 bases outside the gene matches. The CDR3 contains 15 residues.

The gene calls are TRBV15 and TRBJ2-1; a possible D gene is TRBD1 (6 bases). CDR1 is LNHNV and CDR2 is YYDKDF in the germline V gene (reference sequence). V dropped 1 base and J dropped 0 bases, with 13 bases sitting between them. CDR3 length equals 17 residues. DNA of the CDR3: TGTGCCACCAGCAGAGTAACAGGGACCTACTCCTACAATGAGCAGTTCTTC. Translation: CATSRVTGTYSYNEQFF.

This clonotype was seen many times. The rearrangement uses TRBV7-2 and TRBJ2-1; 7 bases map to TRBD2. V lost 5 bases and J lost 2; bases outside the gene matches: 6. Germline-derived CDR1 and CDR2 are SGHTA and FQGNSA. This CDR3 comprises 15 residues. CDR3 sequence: CASSISGATYNEQFF. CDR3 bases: TGTGCCAGCAGCATAAGCGGGGCGACCTACAATGAGCAGTTCTTC.

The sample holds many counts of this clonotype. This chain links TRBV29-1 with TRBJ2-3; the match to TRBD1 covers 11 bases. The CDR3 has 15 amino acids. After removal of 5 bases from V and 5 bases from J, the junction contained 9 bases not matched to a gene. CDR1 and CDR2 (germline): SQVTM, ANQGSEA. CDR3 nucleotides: TGCAGCGTTCTATCCGGGACAGGGGGATTAGATACGCAGTATTTT. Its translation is CSVLSGTGGLDTQYF.

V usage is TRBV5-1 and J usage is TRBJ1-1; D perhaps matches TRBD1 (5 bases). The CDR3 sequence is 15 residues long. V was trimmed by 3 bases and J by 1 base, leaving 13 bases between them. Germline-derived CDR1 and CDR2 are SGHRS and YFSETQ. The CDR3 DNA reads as TGCGCCAGCAGCTCCGAAAACAGGAGGAACACTGAAGCTTTCTTT. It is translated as CASSSENRRNTEAFF.

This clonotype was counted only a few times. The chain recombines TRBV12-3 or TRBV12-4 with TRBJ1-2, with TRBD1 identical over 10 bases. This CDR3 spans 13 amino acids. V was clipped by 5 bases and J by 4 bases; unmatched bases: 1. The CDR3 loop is CASSGTGAYGYTF. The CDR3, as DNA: TGTGCCAGCAGTGGGACAGGGGCCTATGGCTACACCTTC.

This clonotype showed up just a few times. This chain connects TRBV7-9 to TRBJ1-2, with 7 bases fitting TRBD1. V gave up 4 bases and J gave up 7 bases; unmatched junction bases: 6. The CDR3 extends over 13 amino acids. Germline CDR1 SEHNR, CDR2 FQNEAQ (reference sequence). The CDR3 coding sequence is TGTGCCAGCAGCTCACAGGGGATTCCTGGCTACACCTTC. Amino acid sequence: CASSSQGIPGYTF.

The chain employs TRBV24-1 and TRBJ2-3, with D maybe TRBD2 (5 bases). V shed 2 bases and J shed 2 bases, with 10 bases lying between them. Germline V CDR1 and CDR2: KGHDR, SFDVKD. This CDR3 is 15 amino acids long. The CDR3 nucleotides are TGTGCCACCAGTGATTCGCGGGCATCCACAGATACGCAGTATTTT. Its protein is CATSDSRASTDTQYF.

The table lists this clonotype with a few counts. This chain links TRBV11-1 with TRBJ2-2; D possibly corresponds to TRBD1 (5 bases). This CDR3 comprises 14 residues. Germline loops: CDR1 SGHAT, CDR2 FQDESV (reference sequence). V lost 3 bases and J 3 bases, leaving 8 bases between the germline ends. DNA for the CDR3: TGTGCCAGCAGCTTCCAGGGTTACACCGGGGAGCTGTTTTTT. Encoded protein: CASSFQGYTGELFF.

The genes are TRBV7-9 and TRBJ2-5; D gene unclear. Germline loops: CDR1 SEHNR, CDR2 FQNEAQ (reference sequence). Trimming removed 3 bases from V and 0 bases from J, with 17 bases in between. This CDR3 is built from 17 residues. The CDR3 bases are TGTGCCAGCAGCTTTGGGATAGGAGTTATCCACCAAGAGACCCAGTACTTC. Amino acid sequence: CASSFGIGVIHQETQYF.

DNA of the CDR3: TGTGCCAGCAGACCTTATCAGGGGGCGACTGAAGCTTTCTTT. This encodes CASRPYQGATEAFF. The rearrangement links TRBV12-3 or TRBV12-4 to TRBJ1-1; TRBD1 matches at 8 bases. Unmatched junction bases numbered 8, after V lost 6 bases and J lost 5 bases. The CDR3 runs 14 residues.

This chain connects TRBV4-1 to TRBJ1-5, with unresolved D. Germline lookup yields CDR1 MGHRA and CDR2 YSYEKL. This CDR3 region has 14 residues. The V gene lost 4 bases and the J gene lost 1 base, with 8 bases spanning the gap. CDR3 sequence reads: CASSRQVSNQPQHF. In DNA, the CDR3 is TGCGCCAGCAGCCGGCAGGTGAGCAATCAGCCCCAGCATTTT.

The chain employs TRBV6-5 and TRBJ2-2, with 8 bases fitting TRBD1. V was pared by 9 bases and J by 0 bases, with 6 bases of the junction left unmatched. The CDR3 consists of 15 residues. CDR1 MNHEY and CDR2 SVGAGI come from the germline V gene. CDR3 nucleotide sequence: TGTGCCAGTAAATCAGGGGGCCCGAACACCGGGGAGCTGTTTTTT. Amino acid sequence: CASKSGGPNTGELFF.

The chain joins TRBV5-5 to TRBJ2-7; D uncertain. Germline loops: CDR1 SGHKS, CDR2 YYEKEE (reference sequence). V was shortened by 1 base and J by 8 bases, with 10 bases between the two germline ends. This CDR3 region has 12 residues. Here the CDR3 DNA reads TGTGCCAGCAGCTTGTCTATAGAGAAGCAGTACTTC. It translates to CASSLSIEKQYF.

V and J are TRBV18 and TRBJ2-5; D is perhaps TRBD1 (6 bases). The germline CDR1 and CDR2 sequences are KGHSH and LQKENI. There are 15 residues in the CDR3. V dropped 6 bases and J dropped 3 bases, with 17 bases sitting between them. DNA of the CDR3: TGTGCCAGCTCGCCGACTACCAGGGGTAAAGAGACCCAGTACTTC. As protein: CASSPTTRGKETQYF. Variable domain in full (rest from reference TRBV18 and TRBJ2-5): NAGVMQNPRHLVRRRGQEARLRCSPMKGHSHVYWYRQLPEEGLKFMVYLQKENIIDESGMPKERFSAEFPKEGPSILRIQQVVRGDSAAYFCASSPTTRGKETQYFGPGTRLLVL.

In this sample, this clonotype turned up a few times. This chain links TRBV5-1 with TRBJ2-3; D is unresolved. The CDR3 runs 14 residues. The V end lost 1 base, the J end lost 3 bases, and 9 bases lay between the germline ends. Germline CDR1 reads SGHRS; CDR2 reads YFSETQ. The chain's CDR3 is CASSLYGLTDTQYF. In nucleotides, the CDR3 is TGCGCCAGCAGCTTGTACGGTCTAACAGATACGCAGTATTTT. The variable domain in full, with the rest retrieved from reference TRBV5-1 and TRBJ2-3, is KAGVTQTPRYLIKTRGQQVTLSCSPISGHRSVSWYQQTPGQGLQFLFEYFSETQRNKGNFPGRFSGRQFSNSRSEMNVSTLELGDSALYLCASSLYGLTDTQYFGPGTRLTVL.

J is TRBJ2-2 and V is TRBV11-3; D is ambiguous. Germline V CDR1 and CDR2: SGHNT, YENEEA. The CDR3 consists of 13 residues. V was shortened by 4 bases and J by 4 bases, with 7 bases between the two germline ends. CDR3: CASSWLTTGELFF. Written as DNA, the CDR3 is TGTGCCAGCAGCTGGCTCACCACCGGGGAGCTGTTTTTT. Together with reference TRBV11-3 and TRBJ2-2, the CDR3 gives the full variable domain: EAGVVQSPRYKIIEKKQPVAFWCNPISGHNTLYWYLQNLGQGPELLIRYENEEAVDDSQLPKDRFSAERLKGVDSTLKIQPAELGDSAVYLCASSWLTTGELFFGEGSRLTVL.

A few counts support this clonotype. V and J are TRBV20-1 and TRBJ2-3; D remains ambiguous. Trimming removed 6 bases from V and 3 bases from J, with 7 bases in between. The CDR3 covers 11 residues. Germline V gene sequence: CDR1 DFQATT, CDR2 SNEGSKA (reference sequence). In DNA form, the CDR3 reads TGCAGTGCCACATTGACAGATACGCAGTATTTT. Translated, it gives CSATLTDTQYF.

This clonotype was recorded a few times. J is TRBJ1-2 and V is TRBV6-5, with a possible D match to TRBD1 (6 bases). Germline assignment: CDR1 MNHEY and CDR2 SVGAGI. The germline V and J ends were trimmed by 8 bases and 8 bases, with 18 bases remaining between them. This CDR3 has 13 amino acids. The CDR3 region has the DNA TGTGCCAGCGCGATCACAGGGTACGGAGGCTACACCTTC. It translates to CASAITGYGGYTF.

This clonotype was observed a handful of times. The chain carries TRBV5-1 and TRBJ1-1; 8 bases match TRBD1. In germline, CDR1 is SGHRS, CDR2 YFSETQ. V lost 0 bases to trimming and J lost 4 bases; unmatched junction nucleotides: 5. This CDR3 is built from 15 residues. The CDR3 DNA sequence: TGCGCCAGCAGCTTGGACAGGGGGGCGAGCACTGAAGCTTTCTTT. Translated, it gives CASSLDRGASTEAFF.

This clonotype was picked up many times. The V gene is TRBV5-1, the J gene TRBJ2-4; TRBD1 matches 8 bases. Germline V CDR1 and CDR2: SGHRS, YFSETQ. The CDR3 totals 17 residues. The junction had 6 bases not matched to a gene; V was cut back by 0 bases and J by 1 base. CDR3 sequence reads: CASSLALQGGAKNIQYF. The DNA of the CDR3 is TGCGCCAGCAGCTTGGCCTTACAGGGGGGTGCCAAAAACATTCAGTACTTC.

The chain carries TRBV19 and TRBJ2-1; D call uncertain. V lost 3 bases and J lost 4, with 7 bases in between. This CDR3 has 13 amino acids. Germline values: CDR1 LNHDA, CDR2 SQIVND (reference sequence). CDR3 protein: CASSIGLYNEQFF. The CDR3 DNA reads TGTGCCAGTAGTATCGGGTTGTACAATGAGCAGTTCTTC.

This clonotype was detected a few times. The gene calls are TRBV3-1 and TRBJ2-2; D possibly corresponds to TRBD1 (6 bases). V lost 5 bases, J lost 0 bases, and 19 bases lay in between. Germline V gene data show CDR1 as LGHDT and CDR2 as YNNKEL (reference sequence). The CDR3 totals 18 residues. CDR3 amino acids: CASSLGWPGASNTGELFF. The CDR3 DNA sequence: TGTGCCAGCAGCTTAGGTTGGCCAGGGGCCTCGAACACCGGGGAGCTGTTTTTT.

The DNA for the CDR3 is TGTGCCAGCAGCCTAGGACAGTTGGCCGAGCAGTACTTC. This gives the protein CASSLGQLAEQYF. This chain connects TRBV6-5 to TRBJ2-7; tentatively, D is TRBD1 (6 bases). The CDR3 runs to 13 residues. The V end was cut by 6 bases, the J end by 6 bases, with 15 bases between. Germline-derived CDR1 and CDR2 are MNHEY and SVGAGI.

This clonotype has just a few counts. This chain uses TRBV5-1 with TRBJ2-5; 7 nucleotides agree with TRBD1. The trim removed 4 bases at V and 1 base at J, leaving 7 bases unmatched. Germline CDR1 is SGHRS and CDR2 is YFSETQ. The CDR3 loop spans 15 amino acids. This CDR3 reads CASSISGQLQETQYF. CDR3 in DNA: TGCGCCAGCAGCATCTCGGGACAGCTCCAAGAGACCCAGTACTTC.